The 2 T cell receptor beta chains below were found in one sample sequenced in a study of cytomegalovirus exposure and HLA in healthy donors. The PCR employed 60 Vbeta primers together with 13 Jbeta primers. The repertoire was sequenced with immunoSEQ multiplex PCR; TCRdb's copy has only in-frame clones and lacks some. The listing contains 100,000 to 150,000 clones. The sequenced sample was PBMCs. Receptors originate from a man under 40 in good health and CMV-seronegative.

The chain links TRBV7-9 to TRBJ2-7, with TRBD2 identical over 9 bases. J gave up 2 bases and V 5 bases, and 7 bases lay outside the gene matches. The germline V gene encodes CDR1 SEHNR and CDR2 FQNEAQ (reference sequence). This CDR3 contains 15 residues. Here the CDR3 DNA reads TGTGCCAGCAGCGAGAATAGCGGGAGTCCCTACGAGCAGTACTTC. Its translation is CASSENSGSPYEQYF.

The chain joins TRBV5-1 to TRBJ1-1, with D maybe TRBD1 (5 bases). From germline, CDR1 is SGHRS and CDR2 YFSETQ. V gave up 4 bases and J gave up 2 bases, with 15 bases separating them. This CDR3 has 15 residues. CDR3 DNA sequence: TGCGCCAGCAGCCCCCAGGGCGATTCCAACACTGAAGCTTTCTTT. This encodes CASSPQGDSNTEAFF.